The following is a T cell receptor (beta chain) sequence with its context. Antigen: not known. Template material for amplifying TCR beta CDR3 regions consisted of RNA transcripts. A set of HTBI primers served as the primers for a first-round RT-PCR of the TCR CDR3. TCRdb re-called the multiplex PCR reads with MiXCR, one entry per CDR3 protein. Found here are over 400,000 distinct CDR3 sequences, roughly 14% of them singletons; the top ten hold approximately 13%. Germline values: CDR1 SGHRS, CDR2 YFSETQ. This CDR3 has 16 residues. Trimming cost V 3 bases and J 6 bases, with 19 bases left between them. These data come from a study of T cells in Graves' hyperthyroidism and ophthalmopathy. Study context: Peripheral blood was taken when the disease was first diagnosed, before any treatment began.

Overall study findings and caveats: Most expanded thyroid clonotypes above 0.001 recurred in blood.

The V call is TRBV5-1, the J call TRBJ2-1, with D perhaps matching TRBD1 or TRBD2 (6 bases each). This TCR was sampled from a man younger than 35 with Graves' ophthalmopathy. The sequenced sample was blood. CDR3 coding DNA: TGCGCCAGCAGCTCCAGGGTTTGGGGGGCCCCCAATGAGCAGTTCTTC. It specifies CASSSRVWGAPNEQFF.